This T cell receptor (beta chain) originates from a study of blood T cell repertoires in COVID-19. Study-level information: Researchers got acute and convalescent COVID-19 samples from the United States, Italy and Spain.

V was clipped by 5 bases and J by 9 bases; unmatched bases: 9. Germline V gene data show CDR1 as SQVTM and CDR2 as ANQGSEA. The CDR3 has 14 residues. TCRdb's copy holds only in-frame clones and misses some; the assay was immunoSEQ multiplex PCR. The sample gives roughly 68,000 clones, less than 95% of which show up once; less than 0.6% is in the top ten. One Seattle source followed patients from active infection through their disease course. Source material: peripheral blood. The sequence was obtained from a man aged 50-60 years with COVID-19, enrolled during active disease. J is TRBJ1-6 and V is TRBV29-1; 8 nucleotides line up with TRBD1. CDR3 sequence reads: CSVLAGGPGSPLHF. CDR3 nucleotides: TGCAGCGTTCTTGCAGGGGGCCCTGGTTCACCCCTCCACTTT.